A selection of T cell receptor beta chains follows, all from one sample in a study of CD8 T cells in Susac syndrome. MiXCR was run by TCRdb on the immunoSEQ multiplex PCR reads, yielding one entry per CDR3 protein. The sample consists of some 200,000 distinct CDR3 sequences, over 75% of them appearing once. Input material: CD4+ T cells from PBMCs. The receptors were sampled from a human donor with Susac syndrome. Each CDR3 is given with its conserved first and last residue. D genes are given only for firm matches. Size is omitted from some rows. Given values are once, few, many or a class for expanded clones.

size	J	D	V	DNA	CDR3
-	TRBJ1-5	TRBD1	TRBV6-5	TGTGCCAGCAGCCGGGACAGGTCAGCGCAGCCCCAGCATTTT	CASSRDRSAQPQHF
-	TRBJ2-7	TRBD1	TRBV7-3	TGTGCCAGCAGTTTATACAGGGGTTCTTCCTACGAGCAGTACTTC	CASSLYRGSSYEQYF
-	TRBJ2-1	-	TRBV7-8	TGTGCCAGCAGCTTCCTGGACTCGAGCTCCTACAATGAGCAGTTCTTC	CASSFLDSSSYNEQFF
-	TRBJ2-1	TRBD1	TRBV10-1	TGCGCCAGCGGGGACAGGGGAAGCAATGAGCAGTTCTTC	CASGDRGSNEQFF
-	TRBJ2-1	TRBD2	TRBV20-1	TGCAGTGCTAGGACTAGCGGGGGGGCCGTCCACAATGAGCAGTTCTTC	CSARTSGGAVHNEQFF
-	TRBJ2-5	TRBD1	TRBV5-1	TGCGCCAGCAGCTTGGTGGGACAGGGCGGTCAAGAGACCCAGTACTTC	CASSLVGQGGQETQYF
-	TRBJ2-1	-	TRBV7-9	TGTGCCAGCAGCTCTTTTAGCGGTAGCTCCTACAATGAGCAGTTCTTC	CASSSFSGSSYNEQFF
-	TRBJ1-1	TRBD1	TRBV3-1	TGTGCCAGCAGCCAAAGTTTCGGACAGGGGAACACTGAAGCTTTCTTT	CASSQSFGQGNTEAFF
-	TRBJ2-7	TRBD2	TRBV2	TGTGCCAGCAAGACTAGCGAGACGATCCGCGAGCAGTACTTC	CASKTSETIREQYF
-	TRBJ1-4	-	TRBV11-2	TGTGCCAGCAGCTTGGGACTACCCAATGAAAAACTGTTTTTT	CASSLGLPNEKLFF
-	TRBJ1-4	TRBD1	TRBV20-1	TGCAGTGCTAGACGCGGACAGGGTGAAAAACTGTTTTTT	CSARRGQGEKLFF
-	TRBJ2-5	TRBD2	TRBV11-3	TGTGCCAGCAGCTTGACTAGCGTAGGAGAGACCCAGTACTTC	CASSLTSVGETQYF
-	TRBJ1-4	-	TRBV7-9	TGTGCCAGCAGCTTATCCAAAAATGAAAAACTGTTTTTT	CASSLSKNEKLFF
-	TRBJ1-1	-	TRBV24-1	TGTGCCACCAGTGTGTTCCGGGACTCCGTGAACACTGAAGCTTTCTTT	CATSVFRDSVNTEAFF
-	TRBJ1-2	TRBD1	TRBV20-1	TGCAGTGCTAGTGCCACAGGGGCTTTGGGTGGCTACACCTTC	CSASATGALGGYTF
-	TRBJ1-6	-	TRBV19	TGTGCCAGTAGTAAAAGGACGACGGACAGCTATAATTCACCCCTCCACTTT	CASSKRTTDSYNSPLHF
-	TRBJ2-2	-	TRBV12-3/TRBV12-4	TGTGCCAGCAGTTCAGGGGCCTTAAACACCGGGGAGCTGTTTTTT	CASSSGALNTGELFF
-	TRBJ2-1	-	TRBV21-1	TGTGCCAGCAGCAAAGGTGGTTGTCGTTGCTATGAGCAGTTCTTC	CASSKGGCRCYEQFF
-	TRBJ1-1	-	TRBV4-1	TGCGCCAGCAGCCAAAGACGGCCGGGGAACACTGAAGCTTTCTTT	CASSQRRPGNTEAFF
few	TRBJ2-7	-	TRBV7-9	TGTGCCAGCAGCTTGAGGGCTTGGGAGCAGTACTTC	CASSLRAWEQYF
-	TRBJ2-3	-	TRBV29-1	TGCAGCGTTGAGGTAGGAGGAAGCACAGATACGCAGTATTTT	CSVEVGGSTDTQYF
-	TRBJ2-3	-	TRBV5-1	TGCGCCAGCAGCTCGCCCGAGGGCACAGATACGCAGTATTTT	CASSSPEGTDTQYF
once	TRBJ1-1	-	TRBV29-1	TGCAGCGGGGGACCCGGGGGGAAAGCTTTCTTT	CSGGPGGKAFF
-	TRBJ2-3	-	TRBV5-1	TGCGCCAGCAGCGGGGCCGAGGGGAATACGCAGTATTTT	CASSGAEGNTQYF
-	TRBJ2-2	-	TRBV6-5	TGTGCCAGCAGAGAGAGGAGCACCGGGGAGCTGTTTTTT	CASRERSTGELFF
-	TRBJ2-5	TRBD2	TRBV30	TGTGCCTGGAGTCCCGGACTAGCCGAGGGGACCCAGTACTTC	CAWSPGLAEGTQYF
-	TRBJ1-6	-	TRBV5-4	TGTGCCAGCAGCTGGGAGAGCTCCTATAATTCACCCCTCCACTTT	CASSWESSYNSPLHF
-	TRBJ1-5	-	TRBV4-1	TGCGCCAGCAGCCAAGATCGCCGTATGCTCCGCGGCCAGCCCCAGCATTTT	CASSQDRRMLRGQPQHF
-	TRBJ1-5	-	TRBV12-5	TGTGCTAGTGGTTTGGGTCACGGGGGGCCTGAGCCCCAGCATTTT	CASGLGHGGPEPQHF
-	TRBJ1-1	-	TRBV6-2/TRBV6-3	TGTGCCAGCAGTTATATGGGACGAGTAGATGAAGCTTTCTTT	CASSYMGRVDEAFF
-	TRBJ1-4	-	TRBV7-2	TGTGCCAGCAGCTTAGTAGCAGGGTTTGAAAAACTGTTTTTT	CASSLVAGFEKLFF
-	TRBJ2-4	TRBD2	TRBV12-3/TRBV12-4	TGTGCCAGCAGTTTCGGATCCCGGACTAGCGGGATTAGAGGGGCCAAAAACATTCAGTACTTC	CASSFGSRTSGIRGAKNIQYF
-	TRBJ2-2	-	TRBV19	TGTGCCAGTAGTTGGGACTTCAATACCGGGGAGCTGTTTTTT	CASSWDFNTGELFF
-	TRBJ2-5	-	TRBV28	TGTGCCAGCAGTCCCAGGGGAAGGGAAGAGACCCAGTACTTC	CASSPRGREETQYF
-	TRBJ2-5	-	TRBV18	TGTGCCAGCGGTACCTTACCGACGGAGACCCAGTACTTC	CASGTLPTETQYF
-	TRBJ1-6	-	TRBV18	TGTGCCAGCTCACCTATCCGGGGGCGGAATTCACCCCTCCACTTT	CASSPIRGRNSPLHF
-	TRBJ1-1	-	TRBV20-1	TGCAGTGCTAGAGACCCATCGGGGGGGAACACTGAAGCTTTCTTT	CSARDPSGGNTEAFF
-	TRBJ2-3	-	TRBV6-6	TGTGCCAGCAGTCTTCGACCTAGCACAGATACGCAGTATTTT	CASSLRPSTDTQYF
-	TRBJ1-1	TRBD1	TRBV7-3	TGTGCCAGCAGCTTACAAACAGGGGACACTGAAGCTTTCTTT	CASSLQTGDTEAFF
-	TRBJ2-2	TRBD2	TRBV7-3	TGTGCCAGCAGCCGAACCGGGACTAGCGGGACCGGGGAGCTGTTTTTT	CASSRTGTSGTGELFF
-	TRBJ2-7	-	TRBV15	TGTGCCACCAGCAGAGATACCACAAGCTACGAGCAGTACTTC	CATSRDTTSYEQYF
-	TRBJ1-5	-	TRBV27	TGTGCCAGCAGTCCAGAAAAAATAGGAATCAGGCCCCAGCATTTT	CASSPEKIGIRPQHF
-	TRBJ1-1	-	TRBV6-5	TGTGCCAGCAGCCAGCCAAACATGAACACTGAAGCTTCCTTT	CASSQPNMNTEASF